These 30 T cell receptor beta chains were sequenced from one sample in a study of shared clonotypes between healthy human individuals. Sequenced by immunoSEQ multiplex PCR; TCRdb stores in-frame clones only, minus some. In the table there are about 2.5 million clones, under 95% of which are singletons. Sequenced sample: naive CD4+ T cells from PBMCs. As for subset: CD45RA+ positively selected. The source of these receptors is a man between 18 and 29 years old in good health. Some clones in this sample may be carry-over from other donors' samples.

The count of this clone is one. The CDR3 sequence: CASSLWGGDQPQHF. The CDR3 coding sequence is TGTGCCAGCAGTTTATGGGGGGGGGATCAGCCCCAGCATTTT. The chain joins TRBV28 to TRBJ1-5; possible D gene TRBD1, 5 bases. Trimming removed 0 bases at V and 5 bases at J, with 8 bases between. The CDR3 consists of 14 residues. CDR1 and CDR2 (germline): MDHEN, SYDVKM.

The V and J genes are TRBV5-1 and TRBJ2-1, with 7 bases that match TRBD2. The CDR3 has 16 residues. The junction had 7 bases not matched to a gene; V was cut back by 4 bases and J by 0 bases. Germline assignment: CDR1 SGHRS and CDR2 YFSETQ. The DNA of the CDR3 is TGCGCCAGCAGCGGACTGGGCGGGAGCTCCTACAATGAGCAGTTCTTC. Amino acids: CASSGLGGSSYNEQFF.

The chain recombines TRBV21-1 with TRBJ2-7; the table's TRBD1 call for D was not verified on the DNA. TRBV21-1 is a pseudogene. The CDR3 runs 17 residues. The CDR3 sequence is CASSGQDRFGEPGEQYF. In DNA form, the CDR3 reads TGTGCCAGCAGCGGCCAGGACAGGTTTGGGGAACCCGGCGAGCAGTACTTC.

The J gene is TRBJ2-7, the V gene TRBV7-9; 8 bases map to TRBD2. The CDR3 loop spans 12 amino acids. J was trimmed by 6 bases and V by 5 bases; bases with no gene match: 3. Germline V lookup: CDR1 SEHNR, CDR2 FQNEAQ (reference sequence). The CDR3 sequence is CASSLREGEQYF. The CDR3 coding sequence is TGTGCCAGCAGCCTCCGGGAGGGCGAGCAGTACTTC.

The V call is TRBV2, the J call TRBJ2-1, with D hard to call. Germline CDR1 SNHLY, CDR2 FYNNEI. The CDR3 spans 16 residues. V lost 2 bases and J 2 bases, leaving 13 bases between the germline ends. CDR3 region: CASSERVGLTYNEQFF. CDR3 nucleotide sequence: TGTGCCAGCAGTGAACGGGTGGGCCTCACCTACAATGAGCAGTTCTTC.

Here the CDR3 reads CASTRGSSGIGQFF. Written as DNA, the CDR3 is TGTGCCAGCACCAGGGGAAGTAGCGGGATTGGCCAGTTCTTC. The J gene is TRBJ2-1, the V gene TRBV9; 8 bases match TRBD2. Per the germline V gene, CDR1 is SGDLS and CDR2 is YYNGEE. V was clipped by 6 bases and J by 13 bases; unmatched bases: 15. This CDR3 comprises 14 residues.

J is TRBJ1-3 and V is TRBV5-6; 9 nucleotides line up with TRBD1. The CDR3 extends over 19 amino acids. V lost 7 bases to trimming and J lost 0 bases; unmatched junction nucleotides: 17. Looked up from germline, CDR1 is SGHDT and CDR2 is YYEEEE. CDR3 region: CASYNAHRDRDNSGNTIYF. The CDR3 region has the DNA TGTGCCAGCTACAACGCGCACCGGGACAGGGACAACTCTGGAAACACCATATATTTT.

The gene calls are TRBV10-3 and TRBJ2-7; TRBD1 might be the D (6 bases). Germline values: CDR1 ENHRY, CDR2 SYGVKD. The CDR3 runs to 15 residues. V shed 4 bases and J shed 0 bases, with 13 bases lying between them. The CDR3 DNA follows: TGTGCCATCAGTGCTCGCAGGGGTTCCTCCTACGAGCAGTACTTC. It codes for CAISARRGSSYEQYF.

The genes are TRBV18 and TRBJ2-2; D is uncertain. V was trimmed by 1 base and J by 3 bases, leaving 15 bases between them. This CDR3 contains 17 residues. Looked up from germline, CDR1 is KGHSH and CDR2 is LQKENI. CDR3 sequence: CASSPRSRAKDTGELFF. The CDR3, as DNA: TGTGCCAGCTCACCACGTTCTAGGGCAAAAGACACCGGGGAGCTGTTTTTT.

The chain links TRBV27 to TRBJ2-2; D is possibly TRBD2 (6 bases). Trimming removed 8 bases at V and 3 bases at J, with 13 bases between. The CDR3 spans 14 residues. Germline lookup yields CDR1 MNHEY and CDR2 SMNVEV (reference sequence). As DNA, the CDR3 is TGTGCCAGCGGGCCGGCGGGGTACACCGGGGAGCTGTTTTTT. This translates into CASGPAGYTGELFF.

This rearrangement joins TRBV11-2 to TRBJ2-5; D might be TRBD1 (5 bases). V lost 8 bases, J lost 4 bases, and 17 bases lay in between. This CDR3 is 14 amino acids long. CDR1 SGHAT and CDR2 FQNNGV come from the germline V gene. The CDR3, as DNA: TGTGCCAGCGCCCATGGGTCAGGGCGAGAGACCCAGTACTTC. It codes for CASAHGSGRETQYF.

The rearrangement links TRBV5-1 to TRBJ2-7; 7 bases map to TRBD1. The J segment lost 3 bases and the V segment lost 7 bases, leaving 10 bases of the junction unmatched. Germline V gene sequence: CDR1 SGHRS, CDR2 YFSETQ. The CDR3 spans 14 residues. CDR3 bases: TGCGCCAGCGGGAGACAGGGCCAAAACTACGAGCAGTACTTC. Translated, it gives CASGRQGQNYEQYF.

Of note for this clone: Other nucleotide sequences from this sample produce the same CDR3. This CDR3 is CSVDDRDTEAFF. The CDR3 DNA reads as TGCAGCGTGGATGACAGAGACACTGAAGCTTTCTTT. The chain recombines TRBV29-1 with TRBJ1-1, with D possibly TRBD1 on 5 matching bases. CDR3 length equals 12 residues. V was clipped by 6 bases and J by 3 bases, with 11 bases between them. Germline loops: CDR1 SQVTM, CDR2 ANQGSEA. Filled out from reference TRBV29-1 and TRBJ1-1, the complete variable domain reads SAVISQKPSRDICQRGTSLTIQCQVDSQVTMMFWYRQQPGQSLTLIATANQGSEATYESGFVIDKFPISRPNLTFSTLTVSNMSPEDSSIYLCSVDDRDTEAFFGQGTRLTVV.

The J gene is TRBJ2-1, the V gene TRBV9; D not resolved. In germline, CDR1 is SGDLS, CDR2 YYNGEE. V dropped 0 bases and J dropped 1 base, with 8 bases sitting between them. The CDR3 extends over 15 amino acids. DNA of the CDR3: TGTGCCAGCAGCGTAGTTGAGCTTTCCTACAATGAGCAGTTCTTC. As protein: CASSVVELSYNEQFF.

This clone was recorded once. This sequence joins TRBV9 and TRBJ2-5; D is perhaps TRBD2 (5 bases). There are 15 residues in the CDR3. V was shortened by 0 bases and J by 1 base, with 10 bases between the two germline ends. The germline CDR1 and CDR2 sequences are SGDLS and YYNGEE. The CDR3 nucleotides are TGTGCCAGCAGCGTAGGGGCTAGCCTCCAAGAGACCCAGTACTTC. Protein sequence: CASSVGASLQETQYF.

This chain joins TRBV4-1 and TRBJ2-1; 8 bases are shared with TRBD2. From germline, CDR1 is MGHRA and CDR2 YSYEKL. The CDR3 extends over 18 amino acids. Losses at the gene ends were 2 bases for V and 10 bases for J; bases not matched to a gene: 19. CDR3 sequence: CASSQWGGREAPQEEQFF. CDR3 in DNA: TGCGCCAGCAGCCAATGGGGGGGGCGGGAGGCCCCTCAGGAAGAGCAGTTCTTC.

The chain uses TRBV28 and TRBJ2-7, with D unclear. Trimming left V 4 bases short and J 2 bases short, with 15 bases between. Looked up from germline, CDR1 is MDHEN and CDR2 is SYDVKM. CDR3 length equals 15 residues. Here the CDR3 DNA reads TGTGCCAGCAGTTCCCCCCCAAGAGGTGCCTACGAGCAGTACTTC. It encodes CASSSPPRGAYEQYF.

This chain uses TRBV11-2 with TRBJ2-1; D gene unclear. Trimming took 2 bases from V and 0 from J, leaving 8 bases between them. In germline, CDR1 is SGHAT, CDR2 FQNNGV. The CDR3 totals 15 residues. In DNA, the CDR3 is TGTGCCAGCAGCTTACGAGCGAGCTCCTACAATGAGCAGTTCTTC. It encodes CASSLRASSYNEQFF.

The chain couples TRBV7-3 to TRBJ2-2; D call uncertain. Germline CDR1 reads SGHTA; CDR2 reads FQGTGA. This CDR3 is built from 15 residues. V lost 1 base to trimming and J lost 2 bases, with 8 bases between them. CDR3 nucleotide sequence: TGTGCCAGCAGCTTAAATGCTGATAACACCGGGGAGCTGTTTTTT. This translates into CASSLNADNTGELFF.

The chain employs TRBV5-1 and TRBJ2-3, with TRBD2 identical over 9 bases. The trim removed 4 bases at V and 10 bases at J, leaving 4 bases unmatched. This CDR3 spans 12 amino acids. The germline CDR1 and CDR2 sequences are SGHRS and YFSETQ. CDR3 protein: CASSERGVSQYF. Here the CDR3 DNA reads TGCGCCAGCAGCGAGCGGGGGGTTTCGCAGTATTTT.

Written as DNA, the CDR3 is TGCGCCAGCAGCCCCAACCGGGACCTGAACACTGAAGCTTTCTTT. Its protein product is CASSPNRDLNTEAFF. J is TRBJ1-1 and V is TRBV5-1, with a weak D call TRBD1 (5 bases). Germline assignment: CDR1 SGHRS and CDR2 YFSETQ. V was clipped by 4 bases and J by 0 bases, with 13 bases between them. The CDR3 runs 15 residues.

This clone appeared once. This sequence joins TRBV5-1 and TRBJ2-3; D not certain. CDR3 length: 13 residues. V gave up 3 bases and J gave up 5 bases, with 10 bases separating them. From germline, CDR1 is SGHRS and CDR2 YFSETQ. The CDR3 reads CASSSGSGDTQYF. Here the CDR3 DNA reads TGCGCCAGCAGCTCTGGGTCAGGAGATACGCAGTATTTT.

The J gene is TRBJ2-7, the V gene TRBV5-1; D is perhaps TRBD1 (5 bases). Trimming cost V 1 base and J 4 bases, with 18 bases left between them. The CDR3 totals 16 residues. Germline values: CDR1 SGHRS, CDR2 YFSETQ. The chain's CDR3 is CASSLTTGVSEYEQYF. Written as DNA, the CDR3 is TGCGCCAGCAGCTTGACCACAGGAGTCTCAGAGTACGAGCAGTACTTC.

A single count supports this clone. V and J are TRBV5-1 and TRBJ2-5, with TRBD2 as a possible D gene (5 bases). V was clipped by 3 bases and J by 1 base, with 13 bases between them. The CDR3 runs to 15 residues. CDR1 is SGHRS, CDR2 YFSETQ, per germline. CDR3 region: CASSSRLGGQETQYF. CDR3 nucleotides: TGCGCCAGCAGCTCCAGGCTCGGAGGCCAAGAGACCCAGTACTTC.

This chain joins TRBV7-9 and TRBJ2-5; D call uncertain. The length of the CDR3 is 14 residues. Germline CDR1 SEHNR, CDR2 FQNEAQ (reference sequence). Trimming pared 5 bases from V and 0 bases from J, leaving 10 bases between. CDR3 amino acids: CASSPGSYQETQYF. In DNA, the CDR3 is TGTGCCAGCAGCCCCGGGTCGTACCAAGAGACCCAGTACTTC. Using reference TRBV7-9 and TRBJ2-5 for the parts outside the CDR3, the full variable domain is DTGVSQNPRHKITKRGQNVTFRCDPISEHNRLYWYRQTLGQGPEFLTYFQNEAQLEKSRLLSDRFSAERPKGSFSTLEIQRTEQGDSAMYLCASSPGSYQETQYFGPGTRLLVL.

V gene TRBV18 combines with J gene TRBJ2-7, with 10 bases identical to TRBD2. This CDR3 spans 15 amino acids. V trimming: 1 base; J trimming: 8 bases; junction bases outside the gene matches: 8. Per germline, CDR1 KGHSH and CDR2 LQKENI. The CDR3 DNA reads as TGTGCCAGCTCACCACGTACTAGCGGGAATTCTCAGCAGTACTTC. Protein product: CASSPRTSGNSQQYF.

As to this clone: The same CDR3 also results from other DNA sequences found in this sample. The chain couples TRBV6-6 to TRBJ2-7; D gene unclear. The CDR3 sequence is 12 residues long. Per the germline V gene, CDR1 is MNHNY and CDR2 is SVGAGI (reference sequence). V was trimmed by 2 bases and J by 2 bases, leaving 4 bases between them. The CDR3 sequence: CASSYGPYEQYF. CDR3 DNA: TGTGCCAGCAGTTACGGACCCTACGAGCAGTACTTC.

The chain has TRBV9 and TRBJ2-1; D is possibly TRBD2 (6 bases). The CDR3 spans 13 residues. Germline V gene sequence: CDR1 SGDLS, CDR2 YYNGEE. V lost 4 bases, J lost 6 bases, and 11 bases lay in between. CDR3 protein: CASSPGTFNEQFF. The CDR3 nucleotides are TGTGCCAGCAGCCCAGGGACTTTCAATGAGCAGTTCTTC.

The V call is TRBV10-1, the J call TRBJ2-7, with a possible D match to TRBD2 (6 bases). Germline CDR1 WNHNN, CDR2 SYGVQD (reference sequence). V was cut by 7 bases and J by 1 base, with 20 bases left in between. The CDR3 runs 16 residues. CDR3 region: CASNGRFLTFSYEQYF. In DNA, the CDR3 is TGCGCCAGCAACGGGAGATTTCTCACGTTTTCCTACGAGCAGTACTTC.

This chain joins TRBV5-1 and TRBJ2-7, with 11 bases identical to TRBD2. V gave up 4 bases and J gave up 3 bases; unmatched junction bases: 6. Germline CDR1 is SGHRS and CDR2 is YFSETQ. This CDR3 comprises 15 residues. The CDR3 loop reads CASSPSSGRFYEQYF. In DNA, the CDR3 is TGCGCCAGCAGCCCGTCTAGCGGGAGGTTCTACGAGCAGTACTTC.